A selection of T cell receptor beta chains follows, all from one sample in a study of shared clonotypes between healthy human individuals. Data came from immunoSEQ multiplex PCR; TCRdb stores just in-frame clones and leaves some out. Among approximately 2.1 million clones, more than 85% were seen once, and the ten largest hold about 0.39%. Material for sequencing was naive CD4+ T cells from PBMCs. Receptors were obtained from a man aged 18 to 30 in good health. Some clones in this sample may be carry-over from other donors' samples. Each CDR3 is given with its conserved first and last residue. Each record gives: D gene, V gene, clone size, J gene, CDR3 DNA, CDR3 protein. A D gene is named only where the DNA matches it firmly. Clone size is stated in some rows and not others, as once, few, many or a class when expanded.

d_gene: NA
v_gene: TRBV28
abundance: NA
j_gene: TRBJ2-7
CDR3nt: TGTGCCAGCATCAGTAGGGGGGGGTCCTACGAGCAGTACTTC
CDR3aa: CASISRGGSYEQYF

d_gene: NA
v_gene: TRBV7-2
abundance: NA
j_gene: TRBJ2-3
CDR3nt: TGTGCCAGCAGCTTGGCTCTGGGGGCCGCGGGCTCGACAGATACGCAGTATTTT
CDR3aa: CASSLALGAAGSTDTQYF

d_gene: NA
v_gene: TRBV5-5
abundance: NA
j_gene: TRBJ2-7
CDR3nt: TGTGCCAGCAGCTTCAACTACGAGCAGTACTTC
CDR3aa: CASSFNYEQYF

d_gene: TRBD1
v_gene: TRBV2
abundance: NA
j_gene: TRBJ2-3
CDR3nt: TGTGCCAGCAGGAGGGGACAGGGAGGCACAGATACGCAGTATTTT
CDR3aa: CASRRGQGGTDTQYF

d_gene: NA
v_gene: TRBV6-6
abundance: NA
j_gene: TRBJ2-7
CDR3nt: TGTGCCAGCAGTTTCTCCCCGGACCCCAACTCCTACGAGCAGTACTTC
CDR3aa: CASSFSPDPNSYEQYF

d_gene: NA
v_gene: TRBV6-1
abundance: few
j_gene: TRBJ1-2
CDR3nt: TGTGCCAGCAGTGAAGCGGGCTATGGCTACACCTTC
CDR3aa: CASSEAGYGYTF

d_gene: TRBD1
v_gene: TRBV19
abundance: NA
j_gene: TRBJ2-1
CDR3nt: TGTGCCAGTAGTCCGGACAGGGGGTACCTCAGCTCCTACAATGAGCAGTTCTTC
CDR3aa: CASSPDRGYLSSYNEQFF

d_gene: TRBD1
v_gene: TRBV5-4
abundance: once
j_gene: TRBJ2-7
CDR3nt: TGTGCCAGCAGCTGGGACAGCCGCTCCTACGAGCAGTACTTC
CDR3aa: CASSWDSRSYEQYF

d_gene: NA
v_gene: TRBV10-3
abundance: NA
j_gene: TRBJ2-7
CDR3nt: TGTGCCATCAGTCGTCAGGTAATCTCCTACGAGCAGTACTTC
CDR3aa: CAISRQVISYEQYF

d_gene: NA
v_gene: TRBV4-3
abundance: NA
j_gene: TRBJ2-1
CDR3nt: TGCGCCAGCAGCCAAGCCCTTCTCCGTGAGCAGTTCTTC
CDR3aa: CASSQALLREQFF

d_gene: TRBD1
v_gene: TRBV5-1
abundance: NA
j_gene: TRBJ2-1
CDR3nt: TGCGCCAGCAGCGCGGACAGGGGGCTTTTGGATGAGCAGTTCTTC
CDR3aa: CASSADRGLLDEQFF

d_gene: TRBD1
v_gene: TRBV28
abundance: NA
j_gene: TRBJ2-1
CDR3nt: TGTGCCAGCATCCCAACCCCGGGACAGTCCTACAATGAGCAGTTCTTC
CDR3aa: CASIPTPGQSYNEQFF

d_gene: NA
v_gene: TRBV15
abundance: NA
j_gene: TRBJ2-1
CDR3nt: TGTGCCACCAGCAGAGCCGTCAGCTACAATGAGCAGTTCTTC
CDR3aa: CATSRAVSYNEQFF

d_gene: TRBD1
v_gene: TRBV2
abundance: NA
j_gene: TRBJ1-5
CDR3nt: TGTGCCAGCAGTTATTTCGGGACAGGGGGGCAGCCCCAGCATTTT
CDR3aa: CASSYFGTGGQPQHF

d_gene: TRBD1
v_gene: TRBV5-4
abundance: NA
j_gene: TRBJ1-4
CDR3nt: TGTGCCAGCAGCTCGAAACAGGGGGCGGAGGAAAAACTGTTTTTT
CDR3aa: CASSSKQGAEEKLFF

d_gene: TRBD1
v_gene: TRBV6-5
abundance: NA
j_gene: TRBJ1-2
CDR3nt: TGTGCCAGCAGTCTGGACAGGTCGCTCTATGGCTACACCTTC
CDR3aa: CASSLDRSLYGYTF

d_gene: TRBD1
v_gene: TRBV10-3
abundance: NA
j_gene: TRBJ1-2
CDR3nt: TGTGCCATCAGTGAGCAGACTACAGGGGGCGGTGGCTACACCTTC
CDR3aa: CAISEQTTGGGGYTF

d_gene: NA
v_gene: TRBV7-2
abundance: NA
j_gene: TRBJ2-7
CDR3nt: TGTGCCAGCAGCTACGACGTGGGGCTTTCCTACGAGCAGTACTTC
CDR3aa: CASSYDVGLSYEQYF

d_gene: TRBD1
v_gene: TRBV19
abundance: NA
j_gene: TRBJ2-7
CDR3nt: TGTGCCAGTAGTACAGGACAGGGGAAAGCCTACGAGCAGTACTTC
CDR3aa: CASSTGQGKAYEQYF

d_gene: NA
v_gene: TRBV2
abundance: NA
j_gene: TRBJ2-7
CDR3nt: TGTGCCAGCAGGAACCAGAGGGCGCCCTACGAGCAGTACTTC
CDR3aa: CASRNQRAPYEQYF

d_gene: TRBD1
v_gene: TRBV18
abundance: NA
j_gene: TRBJ1-6
CDR3nt: TGTGCCAGCTCACCCACTGGGACAGGGGGAAATTCACCCCTCCACTTT
CDR3aa: CASSPTGTGGNSPLHF

d_gene: NA
v_gene: TRBV10-2
abundance: once
j_gene: TRBJ2-2
CDR3nt: TGCGCCAGCACCCTAGTTAGCACCGGGGAGCTGTTTTTT
CDR3aa: CASTLVSTGELFF

d_gene: NA
v_gene: TRBV6-5
abundance: NA
j_gene: TRBJ1-2
CDR3nt: TGTGCCAGCAGTCTCAAGGGGGGGGCCTTGGGCTACACCTTC
CDR3aa: CASSLKGGALGYTF

d_gene: TRBD2
v_gene: TRBV7-3
abundance: NA
j_gene: TRBJ2-7
CDR3nt: TGTGCCAGCAGCTTCGGACTAGCGGGAACCTACGAGCAGTACTTC
CDR3aa: CASSFGLAGTYEQYF

d_gene: NA
v_gene: TRBV28
abundance: NA
j_gene: TRBJ1-5
CDR3nt: TGTGCCAGCACCCGAATCTTGGGGGATGATCAGCCCCAGCATTTT
CDR3aa: CASTRILGDDQPQHF

d_gene: NA
v_gene: TRBV6-5
abundance: once
j_gene: TRBJ1-6
CDR3nt: TGTGCCAGCAGGCGACAGGTCAACCTTCGGGCACCCCTCCACTTT
CDR3aa: CASRRQVNLRAPLHF

d_gene: NA
v_gene: TRBV7-9
abundance: NA
j_gene: TRBJ2-7
CDR3nt: TGTGCCAGCAATGAGCGGAACTCCTACGAGCAGTACTTC
CDR3aa: CASNERNSYEQYF

d_gene: NA
v_gene: TRBV28
abundance: NA
j_gene: TRBJ2-7
CDR3nt: TGTGCCAGCAGTTTACGGCGGTACGAGCAGTACTTC
CDR3aa: CASSLRRYEQYF

d_gene: NA
v_gene: TRBV6-5
abundance: NA
j_gene: TRBJ1-2
CDR3nt: TGTGCCAGCAGTTACTTGGAACCTTCGCACTATGGCTACACCTTC
CDR3aa: CASSYLEPSHYGYTF

d_gene: NA
v_gene: TRBV5-1
abundance: NA
j_gene: TRBJ2-1
CDR3nt: TGCGCCAGCAGCTTGGGATTAGAGTCCTACAATGAGCAGTTCTTC
CDR3aa: CASSLGLESYNEQFF

d_gene: NA
v_gene: TRBV5-1
abundance: NA
j_gene: TRBJ2-1
CDR3nt: TGCGCCAGCAGCTTGTCGGATGAGCAGTTCTTC
CDR3aa: CASSLSDEQFF

d_gene: TRBD2
v_gene: TRBV2
abundance: NA
j_gene: TRBJ2-1
CDR3nt: TGTGCCAGCAGTGGGCTAGCGGGAGGGCCGGACAATGAGCAGTTCTTC
CDR3aa: CASSGLAGGPDNEQFF

d_gene: NA
v_gene: TRBV5-1
abundance: NA
j_gene: TRBJ2-5
CDR3nt: TGCGCCAGCAGCTTTTCCATCAACCAAGAGACCCAGTACTTC
CDR3aa: CASSFSINQETQYF

d_gene: TRBD1
v_gene: TRBV18
abundance: NA
j_gene: TRBJ1-2
CDR3nt: TGTGCCAGCTCGCCGTCACAGGGGCTCTATGGCTACACCTTC
CDR3aa: CASSPSQGLYGYTF

d_gene: NA
v_gene: TRBV25-1
abundance: NA
j_gene: TRBJ2-7
CDR3nt: TGTGCCAGCAGTGACGCGGCAGCCCACCGGGGAGAGCAGTACTTC
CDR3aa: CASSDAAAHRGEQYF

d_gene: NA
v_gene: TRBV15
abundance: once
j_gene: TRBJ2-7
CDR3nt: TGTGCCACCAGCAGAGTTCCCCCCGTTGTCAGGGACTACGAGCAGTACTTC
CDR3aa: CATSRVPPVVRDYEQYF

d_gene: NA
v_gene: TRBV5-1
abundance: NA
j_gene: TRBJ1-2
CDR3nt: TGCGCCAGCAGCTCTGGGGGGTCATATGGCTACACCTTC
CDR3aa: CASSSGGSYGYTF

d_gene: TRBD2
v_gene: TRBV6-1
abundance: NA
j_gene: TRBJ2-3
CDR3nt: TGTGCCAGCACCCTATCGGGAGGTAGGGATACGCAGTATTTT
CDR3aa: CASTLSGGRDTQYF

d_gene: NA
v_gene: TRBV2
abundance: NA
j_gene: TRBJ1-3
CDR3nt: TGTGCCAGCAAGGGCTCAGGTGGAAACACCATATATTTT
CDR3aa: CASKGSGGNTIYF

d_gene: NA
v_gene: TRBV28
abundance: few
j_gene: TRBJ2-1
CDR3nt: TGTGCCAGCAGTTTAGGGGGCAATGAGCAGTTCTTC
CDR3aa: CASSLGGNEQFF

d_gene: NA
v_gene: TRBV7-2
abundance: once
j_gene: TRBJ1-3
CDR3nt: TGTGCCAGCAGCTTAGTCCCGGGAGGAGGAAACACCATATATTTT
CDR3aa: CASSLVPGGGNTIYF

d_gene: NA
v_gene: TRBV6-5
abundance: once
j_gene: TRBJ2-5
CDR3nt: TGTGCCAGCAGTTACTCGAAGGTTCCAGGAGAGACCCAGTACTTC
CDR3aa: CASSYSKVPGETQYF

d_gene: NA
v_gene: TRBV9
abundance: NA
j_gene: TRBJ2-5
CDR3nt: TGTGCCAGCAGGAGACAGGACCAAGAGACCCAGTACTTC
CDR3aa: CASRRQDQETQYF

d_gene: NA
v_gene: TRBV5-1
abundance: NA
j_gene: TRBJ2-5
CDR3nt: TGCGCCAGCAGCTTGCGGAGCGGAGCACGGGAGACCCAGTACTTC
CDR3aa: CASSLRSGARETQYF

d_gene: NA
v_gene: TRBV18
abundance: NA
j_gene: TRBJ2-6
CDR3nt: TGTGCCAGCTCACCATTGTTTGGGGTAGGGGCCAACGTCCTGACTTTC
CDR3aa: CASSPLFGVGANVLTF

d_gene: NA
v_gene: TRBV11-2
abundance: once
j_gene: TRBJ1-1
CDR3nt: TGTGCCAGCAGCTTTGCCGACACTGAAGCTTTCTTT
CDR3aa: CASSFADTEAFF

d_gene: TRBD1
v_gene: TRBV5-4
abundance: NA
j_gene: TRBJ2-7
CDR3nt: TGTGCCAGCAGCCCTCAGACAGGGCCCGGCGTCGACGAGCAGTACTTC
CDR3aa: CASSPQTGPGVDEQYF

d_gene: TRBD2
v_gene: TRBV5-6
abundance: NA
j_gene: TRBJ2-5
CDR3nt: TGTGCCAGCAGTTCTACGGGACTAGCGGGGCAAGAGACCCAGTACTTC
CDR3aa: CASSSTGLAGQETQYF

d_gene: NA
v_gene: TRBV28
abundance: NA
j_gene: TRBJ1-1
CDR3nt: TGTGCCAGCAGTTTACGGCTGGGCACTGAAGCTTTCTTT
CDR3aa: CASSLRLGTEAFF

d_gene: TRBD1
v_gene: TRBV7-9
abundance: NA
j_gene: TRBJ1-5
CDR3nt: TGTGCCAGCAGCTTCGGGACAGGGATATTTCAGCCCCAGCATTTT
CDR3aa: CASSFGTGIFQPQHF

d_gene: TRBD1
v_gene: TRBV18
abundance: NA
j_gene: TRBJ1-2
CDR3nt: TGTGCCAGCTCACCCCCCCAGGGGGCGTTATATGGCTACACCTTC
CDR3aa: CASSPPQGALYGYTF

d_gene: TRBD2
v_gene: TRBV5-1
abundance: NA
j_gene: TRBJ2-7
CDR3nt: TGCGCCAGCAGCAACGGCGGGAGGGCCGCCTACGAGCAGTACTTC
CDR3aa: CASSNGGRAAYEQYF

d_gene: NA
v_gene: TRBV27
abundance: NA
j_gene: TRBJ2-3
CDR3nt: TGTGCCAGCAGCGGTACGCGGGGACCTACGCAGTATTTT
CDR3aa: CASSGTRGPTQYF

d_gene: TRBD1
v_gene: TRBV5-1
abundance: NA
j_gene: TRBJ2-1
CDR3nt: TGCGCCAGCAGCTCGCTATGGCGACAGGGTATAGGTGAGCAGTTCTTC
CDR3aa: CASSSLWRQGIGEQFF